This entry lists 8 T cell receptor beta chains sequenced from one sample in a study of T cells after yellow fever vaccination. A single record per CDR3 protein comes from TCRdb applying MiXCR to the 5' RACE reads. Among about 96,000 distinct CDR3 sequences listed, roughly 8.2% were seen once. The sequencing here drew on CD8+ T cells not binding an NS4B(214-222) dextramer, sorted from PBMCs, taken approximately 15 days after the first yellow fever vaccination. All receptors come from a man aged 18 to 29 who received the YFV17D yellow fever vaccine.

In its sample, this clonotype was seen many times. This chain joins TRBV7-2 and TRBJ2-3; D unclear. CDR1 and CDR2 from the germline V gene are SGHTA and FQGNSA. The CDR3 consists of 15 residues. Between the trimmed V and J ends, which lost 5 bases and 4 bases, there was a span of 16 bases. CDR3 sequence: CASSPTLSFADTQYF. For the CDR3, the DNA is TGTGCCAGCAGCCCTACGTTGAGTTTCGCAGATACGCAGTATTTT. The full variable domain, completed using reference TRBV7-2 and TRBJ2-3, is GAGVSQSPSNKVTEKGKDVELRCDPISGHTALYWYRQSLGQGLEFLIYFQGNSAPDKSGLPSDRFSAERTGGSVSTLTIQRTQQEDSAVYLCASSPTLSFADTQYFGPGTRLTVL.

CDR3 loop: CASSEFANEQFF. CDR3 bases: TGTGCCAGCAGCGAGTTTGCCAATGAGCAGTTCTTC. The chain couples TRBV5-4 to TRBJ2-1; D ambiguous. V lost 4 bases to trimming and J lost 6 bases, with 8 bases between them. Germline V lookup: CDR1 SGHNT, CDR2 YYREEE (reference sequence). CDR3 length: 12 amino acids.

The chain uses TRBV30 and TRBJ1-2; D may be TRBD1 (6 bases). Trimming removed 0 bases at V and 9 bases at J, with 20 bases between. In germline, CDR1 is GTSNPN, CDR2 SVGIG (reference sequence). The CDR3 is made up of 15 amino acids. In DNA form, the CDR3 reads TGTGCCTGGAGTGTACTTTTGTGGTCGGACAGACGCTACACCTTC. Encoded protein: CAWSVLLWSDRRYTF.

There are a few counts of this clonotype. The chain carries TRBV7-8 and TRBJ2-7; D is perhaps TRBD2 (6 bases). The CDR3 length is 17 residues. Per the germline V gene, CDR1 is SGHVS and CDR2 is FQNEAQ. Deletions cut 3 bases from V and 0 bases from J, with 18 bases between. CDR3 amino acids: CASSFHRGGGDSYEQYF. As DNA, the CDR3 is TGTGCCAGCAGCTTCCACCGGGGTGGCGGGGACTCCTACGAGCAGTACTTC.

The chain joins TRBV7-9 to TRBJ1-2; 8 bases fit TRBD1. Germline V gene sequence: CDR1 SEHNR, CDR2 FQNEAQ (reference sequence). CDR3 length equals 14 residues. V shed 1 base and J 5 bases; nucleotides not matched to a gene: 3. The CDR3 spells CASSLGQGTYGYTF. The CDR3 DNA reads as TGTGCCAGCAGCTTAGGACAGGGGACGTATGGCTACACCTTC.

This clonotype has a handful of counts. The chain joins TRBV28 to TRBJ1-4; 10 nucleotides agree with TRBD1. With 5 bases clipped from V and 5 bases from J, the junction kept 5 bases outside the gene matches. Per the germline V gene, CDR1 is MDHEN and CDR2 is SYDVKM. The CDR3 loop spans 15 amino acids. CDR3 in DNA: TGTGCCAGCAGTGCCGGGACAGGGGACAATGAAAAACTGTTTTTT. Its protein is CASSAGTGDNEKLFF.

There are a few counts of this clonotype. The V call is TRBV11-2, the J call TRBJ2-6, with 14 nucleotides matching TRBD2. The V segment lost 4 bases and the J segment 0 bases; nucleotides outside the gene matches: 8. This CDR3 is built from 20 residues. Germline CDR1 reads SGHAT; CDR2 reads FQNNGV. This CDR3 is CASSSGLAGGPYSGANVLTF. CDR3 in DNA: TGTGCCAGCAGCTCTGGACTAGCGGGAGGTCCTTACTCTGGGGCCAACGTCCTGACTTTC.

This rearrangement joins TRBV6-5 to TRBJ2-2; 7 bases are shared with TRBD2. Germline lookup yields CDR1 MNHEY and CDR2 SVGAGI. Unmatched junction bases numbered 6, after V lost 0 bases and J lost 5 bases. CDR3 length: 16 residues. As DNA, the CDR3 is TGTGCCAGCAGTTACTCTGTTCGGGGGGAGACCGGGGAGCTGTTTTTT. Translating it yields CASSYSVRGETGELFF.